The 28 T cell receptor beta chains in this list originate from one sample, sequenced in a study of blood T cell repertoires in COVID-19. Clones were sequenced by immunoSEQ multiplex PCR, and TCRdb holds only the in-frame ones, with some missing. The sample gives 85,000 to 100,000 clones, 79% of which show up once; about 24% is in the top ten. The sample consisted of peripheral blood. These receptors were obtained from a human donor in a cohort sampled during active COVID-19.

J is TRBJ2-1 and V is TRBV21-1; the tabulated D call, TRBD2, remains unverified against the DNA. TRBV21-1 is flagged as a pseudogene. The length of the CDR3 is 14 residues. The DNA for the CDR3 is TGTGCCAGCAAAGAACTAGCACCGGAGAATGAGCAGTTCTTC. Residues: CASKELAPENEQFF.

This chain connects TRBV19 to TRBJ1-1; tentative D call: TRBD1 (6 bases). The germline CDR1 and CDR2 sequences are LNHDA and SQIVND (reference sequence). V was clipped by 1 base and J by 3 bases, with 9 bases between them. This CDR3 contains 14 residues. This CDR3 reads CASSIGNRDTEAFF. Written as DNA, the CDR3 is TGTGCCAGTAGTATAGGTAACAGGGACACTGAAGCTTTCTTT.

A single count supports this clone. The chain combines TRBV4-1 with TRBJ1-4, with 9 bases lining up with TRBD1. Trimming cost V 2 bases and J 7 bases; bases outside gene matches: 11. CDR3 size: 17 residues. Germline assignment: CDR1 MGHRA and CDR2 YSYEKL. CDR3 DNA sequence: TGCGCCAGCAGCCAACTTGGGACGGGACAGGGTTCTGAAAAACTGTTTTTT. It specifies CASSQLGTGQGSEKLFF.

The chain uses TRBV29-1 and TRBJ2-1; 15 bases map to TRBD2. Trimming cost V 3 bases and J 6 bases; bases outside gene matches: 6. The CDR3 is made up of 16 amino acids. Germline CDR1 is SQVTM and CDR2 is ANQGSEA. CDR3 sequence reads: CSVDRLGLAGGNEQFF. CDR3 bases: TGCAGCGTTGACCGCCTGGGACTAGCGGGGGGCAATGAGCAGTTCTTC.

This clone has just one count. The rearrangement joins TRBV29-1 to TRBJ2-6; TRBD2 might be the D (5 bases). The V gene lost 7 bases and the J gene lost 2 bases, with 12 bases spanning the gap. Germline V CDR1 and CDR2: SQVTM, ANQGSEA. The CDR3 extends over 14 amino acids. The CDR3 region is CSAKGDPGANVLTF. Written as DNA, the CDR3 is TGCAGCGCCAAGGGAGACCCTGGGGCCAACGTCCTGACTTTC. Full variable domain (rest looked up from reference TRBV29-1 and TRBJ2-6): SAVISQKPSRDICQRGTSLTIQCQVDSQVTMMFWYRQQPGQSLTLIATANQGSEATYESGFVIDKFPISRPNLTFSTLTVSNMSPEDSSIYLCSAKGDPGANVLTFGAGSRLTVL.

This rearrangement joins TRBV2 to TRBJ1-6; the D gene is possibly TRBD1 (5 bases). CDR3 size: 13 residues. Looked up from germline, CDR1 is SNHLY and CDR2 is FYNNEI. Between the trimmed V and J ends, which lost 5 bases and 7 bases, there was a span of 9 bases. The CDR3 spells CASSTPGNSPLHF. CDR3 coding DNA: TGTGCCAGCAGTACGCCAGGGAATTCACCCCTCCACTTT.

The gene calls are TRBV7-9 and TRBJ1-1; D gene ambiguous. Germline V lookup: CDR1 SEHNR, CDR2 FQNEAQ (reference sequence). The CDR3 spans 12 residues. Trimming pared 5 bases from V and 7 bases from J, leaving 11 bases between. Here the CDR3 reads CASSLPAGEAFF. The CDR3 DNA is TGTGCCAGCAGCCTTCCGGCGGGTGAAGCTTTCTTT. The whole variable domain, filled in from reference TRBV7-9 and TRBJ1-1, reads DTGVSQNPRHKITKRGQNVTFRCDPISEHNRLYWYRQTLGQGPEFLTYFQNEAQLEKSRLLSDRFSAERPKGSFSTLEIQRTEQGDSAMYLCASSLPAGEAFFGQGTRLTVV.

This clone was picked up one time. The chain is built from TRBV7-3 and TRBJ1-2; 8 bases fit TRBD1. The CDR3 consists of 18 residues. Germline V gene lookup returns CDR1 SGHTA and CDR2 FQGTGA. V dropped 1 base and J dropped 6; count of bases not matched to a gene: 16. CDR3: CASSLNPPGTGGFDGYTF. The CDR3 coding sequence is TGTGCCAGCAGCTTAAACCCCCCCGGTACAGGGGGTTTTGATGGCTACACCTTC.

This chain uses TRBV29-1 with TRBJ1-4, with unresolved D. The CDR3 contains 12 residues. CDR1 is SQVTM and CDR2 is ANQGSEA in the germline V gene. V was cut by 4 bases and J by 4 bases, with 7 bases left in between. Here the CDR3 reads CSVGRSNEKLFF. The DNA for the CDR3 is TGCAGCGTTGGCCGGAGTAATGAAAAACTGTTTTTT.

The V and J genes are TRBV21-1 and TRBJ2-7; TRBD1, as called in the table, went unchecked against the DNA. TRBV21-1 is tagged as a pseudogene. The length of the CDR3 is 12 residues. The chain's CDR3 is CASSNHNYEQYF. The CDR3 coding sequence is TGTGCCAGCAGCAACCACAACTACGAGCAGTACTTC.

In this sample, this clone turned up a few times. The chain has TRBV6-5 and TRBJ1-1, with D hard to call. Trimming removed 0 bases from V and 3 bases from J, with 8 bases in between. The CDR3 has 14 amino acids. Germline-derived CDR1 and CDR2 are MNHEY and SVGAGI. CDR3 amino acids: CASSYSGGYTEAFF. CDR3 bases: TGTGCCAGCAGTTACTCAGGAGGGTACACTGAAGCTTTCTTT.

The V and J genes are TRBV27 and TRBJ1-4, with 7 bases identical to TRBD1. CDR3 length: 16 amino acids. Germline values: CDR1 MNHEY, CDR2 SMNVEV (reference sequence). The V gene end was trimmed by 5 bases and the J gene end by 3 bases; junction bases not matched to a gene: 9. CDR3 nucleotides: TGTGCCAGCAGTCCGACCCGGACAGGAGCTAATGAAAAACTGTTTTTT. It translates to CASSPTRTGANEKLFF. Using reference TRBV27 and TRBJ1-4 for the parts outside the CDR3, the full variable domain is EAQVTQNPRYLITVTGKKLTVTCSQNMNHEYMSWYRQDPGLGLRQIYYSMNVEVTDKGDVPEGYKVSRKEKRNFPLILESPSPNQTSLYFCASSPTRTGANEKLFFGSGTQLSVL.

This chain uses TRBV4-1 with TRBJ1-1, with no clear D. Trimming took 1 base from V and 0 from J, leaving 9 bases between them. Per germline, CDR1 MGHRA and CDR2 YSYEKL. This CDR3 comprises 15 residues. CDR3 in DNA: TGCGCCAGCAGCCAAGTGGGCATAATGAACACTGAAGCTTTCTTT. Translation gives CASSQVGIMNTEAFF.

This clone was observed once. This chain links TRBV9 with TRBJ1-1, with a weak D call TRBD1 (5 bases). There are 13 residues in the CDR3. Trimming took 2 bases from V and 11 from J, leaving 16 bases between them. The germline gives CDR1 SGDLS, CDR2 YYNGEE. The CDR3 nucleotides are TGTGCCAGCAGCGTCGACCGGGACTCTGGTGCTTTCTTT. It yields the protein CASSVDRDSGAFF.

The chain couples TRBV4-2 to TRBJ1-4, with TRBD1 matching over 9 bases. V gave up 1 base and J gave up 9 bases; unmatched junction bases: 9. This CDR3 spans 16 amino acids. The germline V gene encodes CDR1 LGHNA and CDR2 YNFKEQ. The CDR3 DNA is TGTGCCAGCAGCCAAGGGGATGGGACAGGGTCTAAAAAACTGTTTTTT. Translation: CASSQGDGTGSKKLFF.

CDR3 sequence reads: CASSATHTSTDTQYF. The DNA for the CDR3 is TGTGCCAGCAGTGCCACCCATACAAGCACAGATACGCAGTATTTT. This chain links TRBV2 with TRBJ2-3; D is undetermined. V lost 4 bases and J lost 0, with 11 bases in between. The CDR3 consists of 15 residues. Germline CDR1 SNHLY, CDR2 FYNNEI.

The chain is built from TRBV7-9 and TRBJ1-1; maybe TRBD1 (5 bases). V was pared by 4 bases and J by 5 bases, with 14 bases between. Germline CDR1 and CDR2: SEHNR and FQNEAQ (reference sequence). The CDR3 has 14 residues. As DNA, the CDR3 is TGTGCCAGCAGCTCGACAGTCCTGGGGACTGAAGCTTTCTTT. Protein product: CASSSTVLGTEAFF.

J is TRBJ2-3 and V is TRBV10-3; the D gene is possibly TRBD2 (6 bases). This CDR3 region has 16 residues. V was pared by 4 bases and J by 0 bases, with 14 bases between. Germline CDR1 and CDR2: ENHRY and SYGVKD. The CDR3 here is CAISGASATSTDTQYF. For the CDR3, the DNA is TGTGCCATCAGTGGGGCTAGCGCTACTAGCACAGATACGCAGTATTTT.

The genes are TRBV27 and TRBJ2-5; TRBD2 matches at 12 bases. Germline V gene sequence: CDR1 MNHEY, CDR2 SMNVEV (reference sequence). V was clipped by 0 bases and J by 5 bases; unmatched bases: 10. CDR3 size: 18 residues. The CDR3 nucleotides are TGTGCCAGCAGTTTATCCCCTCGACTAGCGGGAGTAATGGAGACCCAGTACTTC. Protein sequence: CASSLSPRLAGVMETQYF.

This clone appeared a single time. This chain links TRBV7-2 with TRBJ1-5, with D unresolved. This CDR3 comprises 14 residues. The germline V gene encodes CDR1 SGHTA and CDR2 FQGNSA. With 2 bases removed from V and 4 bases from J, the gap between germline ends came to 9 bases. The CDR3 reads CASSLHGGNQPQHF. The CDR3 DNA reads as TGTGCCAGCAGCTTACATGGAGGAAATCAGCCCCAGCATTTT.

V and J are TRBV7-8 and TRBJ1-5; D unresolved. This CDR3 region has 15 residues. Between the trimmed V and J ends, which lost 5 bases and 5 bases, there was a span of 16 bases. Germline V gene lookup returns CDR1 SGHVS and CDR2 FQNEAQ. CDR3 sequence: CASSPDATFDQPQHF. CDR3 sequence (DNA): TGTGCCAGCAGCCCCGATGCAACTTTCGATCAGCCCCAGCATTTT.

The chain is built from TRBV5-6 and TRBJ1-1, with 8 bases identical to TRBD1. V shed 3 bases and J 2 bases; nucleotides not matched to a gene: 6. Germline V lookup: CDR1 SGHDT, CDR2 YYEEEE. The CDR3 is 15 residues long. The DNA of the CDR3 is TGTGCCAGCAGCTCCCCGGGACAGGTCAACACTGAAGCTTTCTTT. As protein: CASSSPGQVNTEAFF.

This clone was seen a single time. The rearrangement joins TRBV28 to TRBJ1-4; D remains ambiguous. This CDR3 contains 13 residues. V shed 10 bases and J shed 7 bases, with 16 bases lying between them. The germline gives CDR1 MDHEN, CDR2 SYDVKM. For the CDR3, the DNA is TGTGCCACCCTCGGGGAGATCGGTGAAAAACTGTTTTTT. It specifies CATLGEIGEKLFF.

CDR3 residues: CASRTTDTQYF. In DNA, the CDR3 is TGTGCCAGCAGAACTACAGATACGCAGTATTTT. The chain couples TRBV6-6 to TRBJ2-3; D call uncertain. The CDR3 loop spans 11 amino acids. V was clipped by 6 bases and J by 3 bases, with 4 bases between them. In germline, CDR1 is MNHNY, CDR2 SVGAGI (reference sequence).

The chain links TRBV10-3 to TRBJ2-1, with TRBD2 matching over 10 bases. Germline values: CDR1 ENHRY, CDR2 SYGVKD. This CDR3 is 16 amino acids long. J gave up 3 bases and V 3 bases, and 5 bases lay outside the gene matches. The CDR3: CAISDSGRGNYNEQFF. CDR3 coding DNA: TGTGCCATCAGTGACAGCGGGAGGGGGAACTACAATGAGCAGTTCTTC.

The gene calls are TRBV30 and TRBJ2-2, with D possibly being TRBD1 (6 bases). Germline-derived CDR1 and CDR2 are GTSNPN and SVGIG (reference sequence). This CDR3 is built from 16 residues. V was trimmed by 2 bases and J by 5 bases, leaving 18 bases between them. CDR3 in amino acids: CAWSSDRTFGTGELFF. The CDR3 bases are TGTGCCTGGAGTTCAGACAGGACTTTTGGGACCGGGGAGCTGTTTTTT.

The sample holds one count of this clone. The chain joins TRBV3-1 (or the pseudogene TRBV3-2) to TRBJ2-1; 12 bases agree with TRBD2. Unmatched junction bases numbered 17, after V lost 4 bases and J lost 10 bases. Germline CDR1 reads LGHDT; CDR2 reads YNNKEL (reference sequence). The CDR3 extends over 18 amino acids. The CDR3 sequence is CASSLSEGTSGLKGEQFF. Written as DNA, the CDR3 is TGTGCCAGCAGCCTGAGTGAAGGGACTAGCGGGTTAAAGGGGGAGCAGTTCTTC.

The chain uses TRBV9 and TRBJ1-2; weak D call: TRBD1 (5 bases). Per germline, CDR1 SGDLS and CDR2 YYNGEE. V lost 2 bases to trimming and J lost 2 bases, with 10 bases between them. The CDR3 has 14 amino acids. The CDR3 loop reads CASSVTGGNYGYTF. The CDR3, as DNA: TGTGCCAGCAGCGTCACTGGGGGGAACTATGGCTACACCTTC.